Listed below are T cell receptor beta chains from one sample, sequenced in a study of cytomegalovirus exposure and HLA in healthy donors. The repertoire was sequenced with immunoSEQ multiplex PCR; TCRdb's copy has only in-frame clones and lacks some. The sample shows some 180,000 clones, roughly 80% of them seen only once. The sequenced sample was PBMCs. Source of these receptors: a girl aged 5-17 years in good health and CMV-seropositive. Each CDR3 is given with its conserved first and last residue. The D gene is left open where the match is weak. Not all rows give a size; the values are once, few, many and, for expanded clones, a class.

D: TRBD1
V: TRBV6-1
J: TRBJ1-2
size: NA
DNA: TGTGCCAGCAGTACTCAGGGGGCTAGTAGCTATGGCTACACCTTC
CDR3: CASSTQGASSYGYTF

D: TRBD2
V: TRBV5-1
J: TRBJ2-3
size: NA
DNA: TGCGCCAGCAGCTTCCCGATAGTTAGCGGGAGTACGAGCACAGATACGCAGTATTTT
CDR3: CASSFPIVSGSTSTDTQYF

D: TRBD1
V: TRBV5-5
J: TRBJ2-1
size: NA
DNA: TGTGCCAGCAGCTTGGGACAGGGGTTGGATGAGCAGTTCTTC
CDR3: CASSLGQGLDEQFF

D: TRBD1
V: TRBV6-5
J: TRBJ2-7
size: NA
DNA: TGTGCCAGCAGGGGGACAGGTACAGCCTACGAGCAGTACTTC
CDR3: CASRGTGTAYEQYF

D: TRBD1
V: TRBV7-9
J: TRBJ1-3
size: NA
DNA: TGTGCCAGCAGCTTAGCCCGGGACAGTGGAAACACCATATATTTT
CDR3: CASSLARDSGNTIYF

D: TRBD2
V: TRBV5-1
J: TRBJ2-7
size: few
DNA: TGCGCCAGCAGCTTGGATAGCGGGAGCTTCTACGAGCAGTACTTC
CDR3: CASSLDSGSFYEQYF

D: NA
V: TRBV5-6
J: TRBJ1-4
size: NA
DNA: TGTGCCAGCACCCCAGGGTTAATCGGGGAAAAACTGTTTTTT
CDR3: CASTPGLIGEKLFF

D: NA
V: TRBV30
J: TRBJ2-5
size: few
DNA: TGTGCCTGGGCCGGGACTTACCAAGAGACCCAGTACTTC
CDR3: CAWAGTYQETQYF

D: TRBD1
V: TRBV6-5
J: TRBJ1-5
size: NA
DNA: TGTGCCAGCAGTTCCGGGACAGGGGGCCGGCAGCCCCAGCATTTT
CDR3: CASSSGTGGRQPQHF

D: NA
V: TRBV18
J: TRBJ1-1
size: NA
DNA: TGTGCCAGCTCACCACCAAACAGCCAGTTGAACACTGAAGCTTTCTTT
CDR3: CASSPPNSQLNTEAFF

D: NA
V: TRBV11-3
J: TRBJ2-1
size: NA
DNA: TGTGCCAGCAGCCCTCGTCGGGGGCGGGAGACGTCCTACAATGAGCAGTTCTTC
CDR3: CASSPRRGRETSYNEQFF

D: TRBD1
V: TRBV18
J: TRBJ2-3
size: NA
DNA: TGTGCCAGCTCACCTGGGACAGGGTCCGGTGTAGATACGCAGTATTTT
CDR3: CASSPGTGSGVDTQYF

D: NA
V: TRBV30
J: TRBJ1-2
size: once
DNA: TGTGCCTGGAGATATAATCCCCACTCCACCGGGGCCTTC
CDR3: CAWRYNPHSTGAF

D: NA
V: TRBV7-9
J: TRBJ1-2
size: once
DNA: TGTGCCAGCAGCTGGGGACTGTTCTATGGCTACACCTTC
CDR3: CASSWGLFYGYTF

D: NA
V: TRBV10-3
J: TRBJ1-2
size: few
DNA: TGTGCCATCAGTGAGTCGTCAACAGGTGTCTATGGCTACACCTTC
CDR3: CAISESSTGVYGYTF

D: NA
V: TRBV2
J: TRBJ1-5
size: NA
DNA: TGTGCCAGCAGACAGGATTCCAATCAGCCCCAGCATTTT
CDR3: CASRQDSNQPQHF

D: TRBD1
V: TRBV2
J: TRBJ1-4
size: NA
DNA: TGTGCCAGCAGTGGACAGGCAGGGGGCTTGGTAGAGGATGAAAAACTGTTTTTT
CDR3: CASSGQAGGLVEDEKLFF

D: NA
V: TRBV19
J: TRBJ1-1
size: NA
DNA: TGTGCCAGTAGATTTTGGCAGGGAGGGCGAACTGAAGCTTTCTTT
CDR3: CASRFWQGGRTEAFF

D: NA
V: TRBV10-2
J: TRBJ1-4
size: few
DNA: TGCGCCAGCAGCCGGGACAAAAAACTGTTTTTT
CDR3: CASSRDKKLFF

D: NA
V: TRBV6-1
J: TRBJ1-4
size: NA
DNA: TGTGCCAGCACCCTAAGGGGCGGAGGGGAAAAACTGTTTTTT
CDR3: CASTLRGGGEKLFF

D: TRBD1
V: TRBV2
J: TRBJ1-5
size: NA
DNA: TGTGCCAGCAGTACCGGGACAGGTCATCAGCCCCAGCATTTT
CDR3: CASSTGTGHQPQHF

D: TRBD1
V: TRBV2
J: TRBJ1-2
size: NA
DNA: TGTGCCAGCAGCCTCGGACAGGGGGAATGGTATGGCTACACCTTC
CDR3: CASSLGQGEWYGYTF

D: NA
V: TRBV6-6
J: TRBJ2-1
size: NA
DNA: TGTGCCAGCAGTCCCGGTACAGCTTACAATGAGCAGTTCTTC
CDR3: CASSPGTAYNEQFF

D: NA
V: TRBV6-5
J: TRBJ1-2
size: NA
DNA: TGTGCCAGCAGTTACTCTGGGGTGCTCGCGGGTGGCTACACCTTC
CDR3: CASSYSGVLAGGYTF

D: TRBD1
V: TRBV7-7
J: TRBJ2-5
size: NA
DNA: TGTGCTAGCAGCTTTCTACCCAGGGGGGAGACCCAGTACTTC
CDR3: CASSFLPRGETQYF

D: NA
V: TRBV10-2
J: TRBJ2-3
size: NA
DNA: TGCGCCAGCAGTGGTCCTAGCGCCACAGATACGCAGTATTTT
CDR3: CASSGPSATDTQYF

D: NA
V: TRBV9
J: TRBJ2-7
size: NA
DNA: TGTGCCAGCAGCGTTCGTGGGAGCTCCTACGAGCAGTACTTC
CDR3: CASSVRGSSYEQYF

D: NA
V: TRBV7-9
J: TRBJ2-7
size: NA
DNA: TGTGCCAGCAGTCGCTCCTACGAGCAGTACTTC
CDR3: CASSRSYEQYF

D: NA
V: TRBV7-8
J: TRBJ1-1
size: NA
DNA: TGTGCCAGCAGCTTAGGACAGCTAGATGCTGAAGCTTTCTTT
CDR3: CASSLGQLDAEAFF

D: NA
V: TRBV6-6
J: TRBJ2-1
size: NA
DNA: TGTGCCAGCAGCTGGGCAGATGAGCAGTTCTTC
CDR3: CASSWADEQFF

D: TRBD1
V: TRBV14
J: TRBJ1-4
size: NA
DNA: TGTGCCAGCAGCCAAGGGGACAGGGGGCTAGAAAAACTGTTTTTT
CDR3: CASSQGDRGLEKLFF

D: TRBD2
V: TRBV25-1
J: TRBJ2-7
size: NA
DNA: TGTGCCAGCAAGACAGCGGGAGCTTCCTACGAGCAGTACTTC
CDR3: CASKTAGASYEQYF

D: NA
V: TRBV5-1
J: TRBJ1-1
size: NA
DNA: TGCGCCAGCAGCCAAAATTCAGGGGCAAACACTGAAGCTTTCTTT
CDR3: CASSQNSGANTEAFF

D: NA
V: TRBV6-5
J: TRBJ2-7
size: NA
DNA: TGTGCCAGCGGCAATCTCCTCAGGGGCAACGAGCAGTACTTC
CDR3: CASGNLLRGNEQYF

D: NA
V: TRBV5-5
J: TRBJ1-5
size: NA
DNA: TGTGCCAGCAGCTTGCGGCAGGGTGACAATCAGCCCCAGCATTTT
CDR3: CASSLRQGDNQPQHF

D: NA
V: TRBV30
J: TRBJ1-5
size: NA
DNA: TGTGCCTGGAGTGTACAGGTTAATCAGCCCCAGCATTTT
CDR3: CAWSVQVNQPQHF

D: TRBD2
V: TRBV2
J: TRBJ2-1
size: once
DNA: TGTGCCAGCAGTGAAGAAGCGCTGGGACTAGCGGGAAGGAATGAGCAGTTCTTC
CDR3: CASSEEALGLAGRNEQFF

D: TRBD2
V: TRBV19
J: TRBJ2-2
size: NA
DNA: TGTGCCGGGGGACTAGCGGGGGGCACCGGGGAGCTGTTTTTT
CDR3: CAGGLAGGTGELFF

D: NA
V: TRBV7-9
J: TRBJ2-1
size: NA
DNA: TGTGCCAGCAGCTTAAAGCTGGAGCAGTTCTTC
CDR3: CASSLKLEQFF

D: TRBD2
V: TRBV5-1
J: TRBJ2-1
size: NA
DNA: TGCGCCAGCAGCATCGCTAGCGGGAGGACCTACAATGAGCAGTTCTTC
CDR3: CASSIASGRTYNEQFF

D: NA
V: TRBV5-1
J: TRBJ2-1
size: NA
DNA: TGCGCCTCTAAGGGGCGTGAGTGGGATGAGCAGTTCTTC
CDR3: CASKGREWDEQFF

D: TRBD1
V: TRBV29-1
J: TRBJ1-2
size: NA
DNA: TGCAGCGTTGGTCGGACAGGGGTAACTAACTATGGCTACACCTTC
CDR3: CSVGRTGVTNYGYTF

D: TRBD2
V: TRBV11-3
J: TRBJ2-5
size: few
DNA: TGTGCCAGCAGCTTAGATGCCCAGCGGGGAGAGACCCAGTACTTC
CDR3: CASSLDAQRGETQYF

D: NA
V: TRBV5-1
J: TRBJ2-7
size: few
DNA: TGCGCCAGCAGCTTGTACCTCGGAGACGAGCAGTACTTC
CDR3: CASSLYLGDEQYF